The source of this T cell receptor (beta chain) is a study of molecular identifiers for immune sequencing clone quantification. TCRdb called the PCR reads again in MiXCR, with one record for every CDR3 protein. This sample has about 510,000 distinct CDR3 sequences, with around 23% found just once. This clonotype was detected only a few times. The length of the CDR3 is 13 residues. Germline V lookup: CDR1 WSHSY, CDR2 SAAADI. Between the trimmed V and J ends, which lost 2 bases and 6 bases, there was a span of 10 bases. The material sequenced was naive CD8+ T cells from blood, with Jurkat cell RNA spiked in. The subset here: FACS-sorted CD8+CD4-CCR7+CD45RA+ naive T cells. The V and J genes are TRBV10-2 and TRBJ1-1; no definite D call. The sequence was collected from a human donor in good health. Some libraries in this study had Jurkat cell RNA spiked in. CDR3 loop: CASSEVELSEAFF. Here the CDR3 DNA reads TGCGCCAGCAGTGAGGTGGAACTTTCTGAAGCTTTCTTT.